Each of the 7 T cell receptor beta chains below was sequenced from the same sample in a study of T cells after yellow fever vaccination. TCRdb reprocessed the 5' RACE reads with MiXCR, giving one entry per CDR3 protein. The data contain some 200,000 distinct CDR3 sequences, 11% of them singletons. The specimen comprised CD8+ T cells sorted from PBMCs, sampled 15 days after the yellow fever booster vaccination. All receptors derive from a man aged 18 to 29 who received the YFV17D yellow fever vaccine.

This rearrangement joins TRBV10-3 to TRBJ2-3, with D tentatively TRBD2 (6 bases). The germline V gene encodes CDR1 ENHRY and CDR2 SYGVKD. The CDR3 is 12 residues long. V lost 8 bases to trimming and J lost 5 bases, with 11 bases between them. As DNA, the CDR3 is TGTGCCATCGGGGGACTTTTAGATACGCAGTATTTT. Protein sequence: CAIGGLLDTQYF.

The gene calls are TRBV6-2 or TRBV6-3 and TRBJ2-3, with 9 bases identical to TRBD2. The CDR3 spans 17 residues. V was pared by 0 bases and J by 6 bases, with 10 bases of the junction left unmatched. Germline values: CDR1 MNHEY, CDR2 SVGEGT. CDR3 residues: CASSYSLAGGADDTQYF. The DNA of the CDR3 is TGTGCCAGCAGTTACTCCCTGGCGGGGGGGGCCGACGATACGCAGTATTTT.

The gene calls are TRBV11-2 and TRBJ2-1; weak D call: TRBD2 (6 bases). Between the trimmed V and J ends, which lost 0 bases and 5 bases, there was a span of 11 bases. CDR1 and CDR2 (germline): SGHAT, FQNNGV. The CDR3 sequence is 15 residues long. The CDR3 DNA follows: TGTGCCAGCAGCTTAGATAAGCGGGTGCACAATGAGCAGTTCTTC. Translation: CASSLDKRVHNEQFF.

In this sample, this clonotype turned up a few times. The V gene is TRBV10-2, the J gene TRBJ1-4; D unclear. CDR3 size: 11 residues. With 7 bases removed from V and 8 bases from J, the gap between germline ends came to 8 bases. The germline gives CDR1 WSHSY, CDR2 SAAADI. The CDR3, as DNA: TGCGCCAGCACGGCTGGCGAAAAACTGTTTTTT. This translates into CASTAGEKLFF.

This clonotype was seen a few times. V usage is TRBV4-1 and J usage is TRBJ2-7, with D possibly matching TRBD2 (6 bases). This CDR3 is built from 14 residues. Germline CDR1 reads MGHRA; CDR2 reads YSYEKL. With 4 bases removed from V and 2 bases from J, the gap between germline ends came to 12 bases. In DNA, the CDR3 is TGCGCCAGCAGCCTGACTAGTGGGGCCTACGAGCAGTACTTC. Its translation is CASSLTSGAYEQYF.

This clonotype was seen a handful of times. This sequence joins TRBV6-5 and TRBJ2-1; 10 bases are a match to TRBD2. Per the germline V gene, CDR1 is MNHEY and CDR2 is SVGAGI. This CDR3 comprises 16 residues. J lost 10 bases, V lost 5 bases, and 14 bases had no gene match. CDR3 protein: CASSPRRSGGAGEQFF. The CDR3 DNA reads as TGTGCCAGCAGTCCCCGGAGGAGCGGGGGGGCCGGAGAGCAGTTCTTC.

This chain connects TRBV19 to TRBJ2-7; TRBD2 might be the D (6 bases). Trimming took 3 bases from V and 4 from J, leaving 16 bases between them. CDR1 and CDR2 from the germline V gene are LNHDA and SQIVND (reference sequence). This CDR3 spans 15 amino acids. DNA of the CDR3: TGTGCCAGTAGTATGGAGGGGCTCGGTTTTTACGAGCAGTACTTC. This gives the protein CASSMEGLGFYEQYF.